These T cell receptor beta chains were read from a single sample in a study of T-cell reconstitution after alpha-beta-depleted transplantation in children. One entry per CDR3 protein, called by TCRdb with MiXCR from the PCR reads. This table holds over 150,000 distinct CDR3 sequences, roughly 6.8% found once. The sequences come from PBMCs from the stem cell graft donor, collected from the stem cell graft. The receptors derive from a human donor who donated a stem cell graft to a child with Wiskott-Aldrich syndrome. CDR3s include the opening cysteine and the closing phenylalanine or tryptophan. The order of the fields is J gene, D gene, clone size, V gene, CDR3 length, CDR3 protein, CDR3 DNA. The D gene is left open where the match is weak. Clone size is stated in some rows and not others, as once, few, many or a class when expanded.

J gene: TRBJ1-2; D gene: NA; clone size: few; V gene: TRBV5-6; CDR3 length: 14; CDR3 protein: CASRTGSPRFGYTF; CDR3 DNA: TGTGCCAGCAGAACAGGGAGTCCGAGGTTTGGCTACACCTTC
J gene: TRBJ1-5; D gene: NA; clone size: NA; V gene: TRBV7-9; CDR3 length: 14; CDR3 protein: CASSTGGSNQPQHF; CDR3 DNA: TGTGCCAGCAGCACGGGGGGTAGCAATCAGCCCCAGCATTTT
J gene: TRBJ1-2; D gene: NA; clone size: many; V gene: TRBV12-3/TRBV12-4; CDR3 length: 15; CDR3 protein: CASSLKGPSRYGYTF; CDR3 DNA: TGTGCCAGCAGCCTAAAAGGACCCAGTCGCTATGGCTACACCTTC
J gene: TRBJ2-3; D gene: TRBD2; clone size: many; V gene: TRBV12-3/TRBV12-4; CDR3 length: 15; CDR3 protein: CASSFRGGGADTQYF; CDR3 DNA: TGTGCCAGCAGTTTCCGCGGGGGAGGTGCAGATACGCAGTATTTT
J gene: TRBJ1-2; D gene: NA; clone size: many; V gene: TRBV5-1; CDR3 length: 14; CDR3 protein: CASSPTPANYGYTF; CDR3 DNA: TGCGCCAGCAGCCCCACACCCGCTAACTATGGCTACACCTTC
J gene: TRBJ1-3; D gene: NA; clone size: many; V gene: TRBV7-8; CDR3 length: 13; CDR3 protein: CASSPGSGNTIYF; CDR3 DNA: TGTGCCAGCAGCCCCGGCTCCGGAAACACCATATATTTT
J gene: TRBJ2-1; D gene: NA; clone size: many; V gene: TRBV18; CDR3 length: 13; CDR3 protein: CASSPGQYNEQFF; CDR3 DNA: TGTGCCAGCTCACCTGGACAGTACAATGAGCAGTTCTTC
J gene: TRBJ2-5; D gene: NA; clone size: many; V gene: TRBV6-5; CDR3 length: 15; CDR3 protein: CASSHPSGDQETQYF; CDR3 DNA: TGTGCCAGCAGTCACCCGTCAGGGGACCAAGAGACCCAGTACTTC
J gene: TRBJ1-2; D gene: NA; clone size: many; V gene: TRBV20-1; CDR3 length: 11; CDR3 protein: CSAPGGRGYTF; CDR3 DNA: TGCAGTGCCCCCGGGGGGAGAGGCTACACCTTC
J gene: TRBJ2-7; D gene: NA; clone size: many; V gene: TRBV24-1; CDR3 length: 11; CDR3 protein: CAVGQAYEQYF; CDR3 DNA: TGTGCCGTCGGGCAGGCCTACGAGCAGTACTTC
J gene: TRBJ2-1; D gene: NA; clone size: many; V gene: TRBV5-5; CDR3 length: 15; CDR3 protein: CASSLSRLSYNEQFF; CDR3 DNA: TGTGCCAGCAGCCTGAGCAGACTGTCCTACAATGAGCAGTTCTTC
J gene: TRBJ2-1; D gene: NA; clone size: many; V gene: TRBV12-3/TRBV12-4; CDR3 length: 18; CDR3 protein: CASSLGGENRETYNEQFF; CDR3 DNA: TGTGCCAGCAGTTTAGGGGGGGAGAACAGGGAAACCTACAATGAGCAGTTCTTC
J gene: TRBJ2-4; D gene: NA; clone size: few; V gene: TRBV7-9; CDR3 length: 17; CDR3 protein: CASSLAGQSLAKNIQYF; CDR3 DNA: TGTGCCAGCAGCTTAGCCGGCCAGTCTTTAGCCAAAAACATTCAGTACTTC
J gene: TRBJ2-4; D gene: NA; clone size: many; V gene: TRBV6-5; CDR3 length: 15; CDR3 protein: CASSPTSSGKNIQYF; CDR3 DNA: TGTGCCAGCAGCCCCACCTCTAGTGGCAAAAACATTCAGTACTTC
J gene: TRBJ1-2; D gene: TRBD1; clone size: many; V gene: TRBV29-1; CDR3 length: 15; CDR3 protein: CSVEVRRGFYYGYTF; CDR3 DNA: TGCAGCGTTGAAGTGCGCAGGGGGTTTTACTATGGCTACACCTTC
J gene: TRBJ2-3; D gene: NA; clone size: many; V gene: TRBV12-3/TRBV12-4; CDR3 length: 12; CDR3 protein: CASSIRADTQYF; CDR3 DNA: TGTGCCAGCAGTATAAGGGCAGATACGCAGTATTTT
J gene: TRBJ2-7; D gene: TRBD1; clone size: many; V gene: TRBV6-1; CDR3 length: 15; CDR3 protein: CASIPAGTGVSEQYF; CDR3 DNA: TGTGCCAGCATTCCTGCGGGGACAGGGGTTTCCGAGCAGTACTTC
J gene: TRBJ2-5; D gene: NA; clone size: many; V gene: TRBV12-3/TRBV12-4; CDR3 length: 14; CDR3 protein: CASRPRDFQETQYF; CDR3 DNA: TGTGCCAGCAGACCTCGGGACTTCCAAGAGACCCAGTACTTC
J gene: TRBJ2-1; D gene: NA; clone size: many; V gene: TRBV12-3/TRBV12-4; CDR3 length: 13; CDR3 protein: CASSPPRGREQFF; CDR3 DNA: TGTGCCAGCAGTCCCCCCCGGGGGCGTGAGCAGTTCTTC
J gene: TRBJ2-7; D gene: NA; clone size: few; V gene: TRBV5-1; CDR3 length: 16; CDR3 protein: CASRLIPGAPSYEQYF; CDR3 DNA: TGCGCCAGCAGACTGATACCGGGGGCGCCCTCCTACGAGCAGTACTTC
J gene: TRBJ1-4; D gene: NA; clone size: many; V gene: TRBV5-1; CDR3 length: 14; CDR3 protein: CASSLEGGEEKLFF; CDR3 DNA: TGCGCCAGCAGCTTGGAAGGGGGAGAGGAAAAACTGTTTTTT
J gene: TRBJ1-1; D gene: NA; clone size: many; V gene: TRBV10-3; CDR3 length: 13; CDR3 protein: CAIRGGLDTEAFF; CDR3 DNA: TGTGCCATCAGAGGGGGGCTTGACACTGAAGCTTTCTTT
J gene: TRBJ2-1; D gene: TRBD2; clone size: many; V gene: TRBV2; CDR3 length: 14; CDR3 protein: CASSRGGQDNEQFF; CDR3 DNA: TGTGCCAGCAGCCGGGGGGGCCAAGACAATGAGCAGTTCTTC
J gene: TRBJ2-1; D gene: TRBD2; clone size: many; V gene: TRBV4-2; CDR3 length: 19; CDR3 protein: CASSQRPPSSGGAHNEQFF; CDR3 DNA: TGTGCCAGCAGCCAACGCCCCCCTTCTAGCGGGGGGGCCCACAATGAGCAGTTCTTC
J gene: TRBJ1-6; D gene: TRBD1; clone size: many; V gene: TRBV6-5; CDR3 length: 16; CDR3 protein: CASSRSSGTGISPLHF; CDR3 DNA: TGTGCCAGCAGTAGATCATCCGGGACAGGGATCTCACCCCTCCACTTT
J gene: TRBJ1-1; D gene: TRBD1; clone size: many; V gene: TRBV10-2; CDR3 length: 14; CDR3 protein: CASSGGPGGKEAFF; CDR3 DNA: TGCGCCAGCAGTGGGGGACCAGGGGGAAAAGAAGCTTTCTTT
J gene: TRBJ2-6; D gene: NA; clone size: NA; V gene: TRBV12-3/TRBV12-4; CDR3 length: 18; CDR3 protein: CASSLRGSPSPGANVLTF; CDR3 DNA: TGTGCCAGCAGTTTGCGGGGCAGCCCCTCCCCTGGGGCCAACGTCCTGACTTTC
J gene: TRBJ1-2; D gene: NA; clone size: many; V gene: TRBV5-1; CDR3 length: 14; CDR3 protein: CASSPDVVRYGYTF; CDR3 DNA: TGCGCCAGCAGCCCGGATGTCGTTCGGTATGGCTACACCTTC